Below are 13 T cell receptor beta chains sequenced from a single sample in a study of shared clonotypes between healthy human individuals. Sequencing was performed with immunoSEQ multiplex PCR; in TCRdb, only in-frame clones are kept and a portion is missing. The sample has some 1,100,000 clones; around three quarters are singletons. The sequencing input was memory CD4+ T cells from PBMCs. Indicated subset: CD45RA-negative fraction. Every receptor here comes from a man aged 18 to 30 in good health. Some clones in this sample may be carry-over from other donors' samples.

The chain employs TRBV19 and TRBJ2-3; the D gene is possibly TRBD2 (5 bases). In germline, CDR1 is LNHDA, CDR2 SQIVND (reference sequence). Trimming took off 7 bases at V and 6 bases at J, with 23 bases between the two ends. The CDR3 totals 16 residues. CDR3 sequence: CASMGYEHSTGDTQYF. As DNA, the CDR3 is TGTGCCAGTATGGGGTACGAACATTCAACGGGGGATACGCAGTATTTT.

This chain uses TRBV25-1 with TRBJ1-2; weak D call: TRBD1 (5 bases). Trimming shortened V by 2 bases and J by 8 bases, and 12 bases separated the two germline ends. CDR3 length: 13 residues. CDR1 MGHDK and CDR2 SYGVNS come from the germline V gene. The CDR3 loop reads CASSEGQKRGYTF. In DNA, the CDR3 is TGTGCCAGCAGTGAAGGACAAAAGCGCGGCTACACCTTC.

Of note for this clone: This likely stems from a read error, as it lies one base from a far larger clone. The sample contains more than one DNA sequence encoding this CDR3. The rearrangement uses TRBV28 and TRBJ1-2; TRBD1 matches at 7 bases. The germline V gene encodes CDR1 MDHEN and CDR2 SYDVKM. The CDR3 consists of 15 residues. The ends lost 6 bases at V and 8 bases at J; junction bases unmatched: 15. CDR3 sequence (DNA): TGTGCCAGCAGCCCCTCGAGGGGGCAGGGTAGAGGCTACACCTTC. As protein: CASSPSRGQGRGYTF.

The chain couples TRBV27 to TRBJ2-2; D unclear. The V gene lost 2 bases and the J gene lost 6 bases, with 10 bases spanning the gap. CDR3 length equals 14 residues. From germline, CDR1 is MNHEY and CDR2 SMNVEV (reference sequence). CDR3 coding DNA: TGTGCCAGCAGTTTAAGGCCGAGTTCCGGGGAGCTGTTTTTT. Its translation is CASSLRPSSGELFF.

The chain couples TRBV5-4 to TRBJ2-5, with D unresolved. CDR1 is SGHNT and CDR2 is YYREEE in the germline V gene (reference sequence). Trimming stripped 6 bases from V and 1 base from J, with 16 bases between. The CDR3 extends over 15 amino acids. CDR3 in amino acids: CASNLFTGVQETQYF. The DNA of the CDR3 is TGTGCCAGCAACCTCTTTACTGGGGTCCAAGAGACCCAGTACTTC.

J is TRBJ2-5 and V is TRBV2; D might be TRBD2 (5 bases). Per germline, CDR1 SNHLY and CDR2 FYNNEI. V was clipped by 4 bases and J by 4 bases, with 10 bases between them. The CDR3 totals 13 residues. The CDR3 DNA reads TGTGCCAGCAGTGTGCCGGGGTCAGAGACCCAGTACTTC. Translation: CASSVPGSETQYF.

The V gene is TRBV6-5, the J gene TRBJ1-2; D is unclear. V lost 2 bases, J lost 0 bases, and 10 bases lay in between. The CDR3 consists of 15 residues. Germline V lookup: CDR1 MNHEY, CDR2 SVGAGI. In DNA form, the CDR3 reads TGTGCCAGCAGTTACAACGAGGGCGCTAACTATGGCTACACCTTC. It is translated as CASSYNEGANYGYTF.

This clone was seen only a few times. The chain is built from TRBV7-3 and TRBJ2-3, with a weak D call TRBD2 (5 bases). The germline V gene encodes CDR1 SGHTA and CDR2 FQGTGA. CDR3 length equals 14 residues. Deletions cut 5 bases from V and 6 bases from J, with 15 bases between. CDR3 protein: CASSPGHGEDTQYF. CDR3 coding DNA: TGTGCCAGCAGCCCTGGGCACGGGGAGGATACGCAGTATTTT.

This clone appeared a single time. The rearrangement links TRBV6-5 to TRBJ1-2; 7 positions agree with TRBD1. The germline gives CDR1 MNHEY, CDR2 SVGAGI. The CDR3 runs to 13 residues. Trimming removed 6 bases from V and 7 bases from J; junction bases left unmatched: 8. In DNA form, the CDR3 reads TGTGCCAGCAGCCCCGGGGAGGGGGCTGGCTACACCTTC. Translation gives CASSPGEGAGYTF.

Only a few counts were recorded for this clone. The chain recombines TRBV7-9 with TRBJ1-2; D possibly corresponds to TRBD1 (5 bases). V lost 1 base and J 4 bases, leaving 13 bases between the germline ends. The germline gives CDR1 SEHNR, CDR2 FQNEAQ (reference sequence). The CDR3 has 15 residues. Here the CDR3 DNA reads TGTGCCAGCAGCTTAGAGGGCAGGGTCGGCTATGGCTACACCTTC. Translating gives CASSLEGRVGYGYTF.

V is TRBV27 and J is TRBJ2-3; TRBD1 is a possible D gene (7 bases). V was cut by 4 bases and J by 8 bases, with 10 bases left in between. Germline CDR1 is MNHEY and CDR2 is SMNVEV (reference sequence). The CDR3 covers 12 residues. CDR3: CASSSQGGTQYF. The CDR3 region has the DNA TGTGCCAGCAGTTCCCAGGGGGGTACGCAGTATTTT.

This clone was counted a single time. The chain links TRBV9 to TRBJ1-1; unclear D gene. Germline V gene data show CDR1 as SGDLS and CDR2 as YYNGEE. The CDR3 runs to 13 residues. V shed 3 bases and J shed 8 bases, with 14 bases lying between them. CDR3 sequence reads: CASSALPWSEAFF. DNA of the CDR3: TGTGCCAGCAGCGCCCTCCCATGGTCCGAAGCTTTCTTT. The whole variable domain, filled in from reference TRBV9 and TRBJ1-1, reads DSGVTQTPKHLITATGQRVTLRCSPRSGDLSVYWYQQSLDQGLQFLIQYYNGEERAKGNILERFSAQQFPDLHSELNLSSLELGDSALYFCASSALPWSEAFFGQGTRLTVV.

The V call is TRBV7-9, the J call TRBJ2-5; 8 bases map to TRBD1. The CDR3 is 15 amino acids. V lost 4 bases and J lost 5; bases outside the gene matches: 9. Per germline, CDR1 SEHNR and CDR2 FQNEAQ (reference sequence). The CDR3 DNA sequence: TGTGCCAGCAGCTCGGTAACAGGGGGATACGAGACCCAGTACTTC. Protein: CASSSVTGGYETQYF.